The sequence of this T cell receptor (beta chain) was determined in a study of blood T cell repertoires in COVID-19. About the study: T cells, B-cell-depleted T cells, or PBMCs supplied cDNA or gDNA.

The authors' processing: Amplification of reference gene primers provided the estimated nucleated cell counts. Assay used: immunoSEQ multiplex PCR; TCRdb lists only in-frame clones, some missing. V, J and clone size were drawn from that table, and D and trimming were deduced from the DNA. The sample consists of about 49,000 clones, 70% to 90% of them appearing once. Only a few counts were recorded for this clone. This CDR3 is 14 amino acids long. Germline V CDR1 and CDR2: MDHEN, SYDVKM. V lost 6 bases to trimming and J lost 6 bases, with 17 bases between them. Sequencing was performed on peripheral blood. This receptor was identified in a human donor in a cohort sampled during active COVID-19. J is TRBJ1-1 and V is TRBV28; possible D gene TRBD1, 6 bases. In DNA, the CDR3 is TGTGCCAGCAGACTCTCACAGGGCTTCGCTGAAGCTTTCTTT. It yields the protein CASRLSQGFAEAFF.